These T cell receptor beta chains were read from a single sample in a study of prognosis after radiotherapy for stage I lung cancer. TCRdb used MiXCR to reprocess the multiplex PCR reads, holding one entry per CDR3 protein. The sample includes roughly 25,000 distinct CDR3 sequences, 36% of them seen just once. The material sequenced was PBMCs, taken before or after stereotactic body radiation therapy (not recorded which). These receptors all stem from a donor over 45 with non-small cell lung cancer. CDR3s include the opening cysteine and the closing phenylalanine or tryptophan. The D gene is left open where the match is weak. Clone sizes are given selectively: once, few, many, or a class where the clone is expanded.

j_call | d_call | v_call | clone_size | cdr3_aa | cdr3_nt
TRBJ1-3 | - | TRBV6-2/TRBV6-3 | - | CASSYFGSSGNTIYF | TGTGCCAGCAGTTACTTTGGGAGCTCTGGAAACACCATATATTTT
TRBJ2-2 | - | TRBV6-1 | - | CASFSGRANTGELFF | TGTGCCAGCTTCTCAGGGCGGGCGAACACCGGGGAGCTGTTTTTT
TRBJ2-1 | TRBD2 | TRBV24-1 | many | CATSDFPGTSGRAREQFF | TGTGCCACCAGTGATTTCCCCGGGACTAGCGGGAGGGCCAGGGAGCAGTTCTTC
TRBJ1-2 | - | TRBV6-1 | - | CASSEIQSMVYTF | TGTGCCAGCAGTGAAATTCAGTCTATGGTCTACACCTTC
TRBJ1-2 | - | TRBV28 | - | CASSLRKYGCTF | TGTGCCAGCAGTCTCCGAAAATATGGCTGCACCTTC
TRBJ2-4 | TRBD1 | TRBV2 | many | CASSPDRVQNIQYF | TGTGCCAGCAGTCCGGACAGGGTCCAAAACATTCAGTACTTC
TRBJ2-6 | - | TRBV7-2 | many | CASSSTFSGANVLTF | TGTGCCAGCAGCTCGACTTTCTCTGGGGCCAACGTCCTGACTTTC
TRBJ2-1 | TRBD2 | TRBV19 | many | CASSPGLAGVEQFF | TGTGCCAGTAGTCCGGGACTAGCGGGAGTTGAGCAGTTCTTC
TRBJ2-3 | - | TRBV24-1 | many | CASQGTSTDTQYF | TGTGCCTCGCAGGGCACTAGCACAGATACGCAGTATTTT
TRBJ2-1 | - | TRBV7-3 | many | CASSLSLATYNEQFF | TGTGCCAGCAGCTTAAGCCTAGCGACTTACAATGAGCAGTTCTTC
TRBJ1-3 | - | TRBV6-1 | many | CASRKRSSGNTIYF | TGTGCCAGCAGGAAACGAAGCTCTGGAAACACCATATATTTT
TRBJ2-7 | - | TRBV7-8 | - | CASSLEGGRVYEQYF | TGTGCCAGCAGCTTAGAAGGTGGCAGGGTCTACGAGCAGTACTTC
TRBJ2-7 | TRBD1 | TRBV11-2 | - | CASSSQTAGGSYEQYF | TGTGCCAGCAGCTCTCAAACCGCAGGGGGCTCCTACGAGCAGTACTTC
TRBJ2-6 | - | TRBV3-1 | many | CASSPVLSGANVLTF | TGTGCCAGCAGCCCCGTGTTATCCGGGGCCAACGTCCTGACTTTC
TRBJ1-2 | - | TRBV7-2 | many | CASSLSTVGGYGYTF | TGTGCCAGCAGCTTAAGTACGGTGGGGGGGTATGGCTACACCTTC
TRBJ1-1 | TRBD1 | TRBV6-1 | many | CASSLSAGGTEAFF | TGTGCCAGCAGTCTCTCCGCAGGGGGCACTGAAGCTTTCTTT
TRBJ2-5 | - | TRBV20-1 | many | CSARGPQETQYF | TGCAGTGCTAGAGGCCCTCAAGAGACCCAGTACTTC
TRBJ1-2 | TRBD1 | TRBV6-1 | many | CASSGWDSFNYGYTF | TGTGCCAGCAGCGGCTGGGACAGCTTTAACTATGGCTACACCTTC
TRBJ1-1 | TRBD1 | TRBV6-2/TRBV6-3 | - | CASSSGGGGLTEAFF | TGTGCCAGCAGTTCAGGCGGAGGGGGCCTTACTGAAGCTTTCTTT
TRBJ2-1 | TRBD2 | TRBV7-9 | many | CASSLTGGSSYNEQFF | TGTGCCAGCAGCTTAACGGGAGGGAGCTCCTACAATGAGCAGTTCTTC
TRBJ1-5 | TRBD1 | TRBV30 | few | CAWKNPGTVSNQPQHF | TGTGCCTGGAAAAACCCCGGGACAGTTAGCAATCAGCCCCAGCATTTT
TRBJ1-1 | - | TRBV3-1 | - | CASSQLAGHAFF | TGTGCCAGCAGCCAGTTGGCTGGACACGCTTTCTTT
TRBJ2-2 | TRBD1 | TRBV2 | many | CASSAGTGRTGELFF | TGTGCCAGCAGTGCCGGGACAGGGAGAACCGGGGAGCTGTTTTTT
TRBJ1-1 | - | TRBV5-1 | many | CASSPEHGGNTEAFF | TGCGCCAGCAGCCCGGAGCATGGAGGTAACACTGAAGCTTTCTTT
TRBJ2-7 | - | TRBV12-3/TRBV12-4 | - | CDSRVGTDAYEQYF | TGTGACAGCAGGGTGGGAACCGATGCCTACGAGCAGTACTTC
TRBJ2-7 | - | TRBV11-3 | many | CASSAGSGHSYEQYF | TGTGCCAGCAGCGCGGGAAGCGGGCACTCCTACGAGCAGTACTTC
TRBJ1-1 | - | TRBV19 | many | CASKGLGLTEAFF | TGTGCCAGTAAAGGGCTGGGACTGACTGAAGCTTTCTTT
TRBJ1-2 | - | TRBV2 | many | CASSLDFNYGYTF | TGTGCCAGCAGTCTTGACTTTAACTATGGCTACACCTTC
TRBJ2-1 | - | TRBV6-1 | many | CASSMGSEQFF | TGTGCCAGCAGTATGGGCTCAGAGCAGTTCTTC
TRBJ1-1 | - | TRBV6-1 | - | CASSNRVNTEAFF | TGTGCCAGCAGTAACAGAGTGAACACTGAAGCTTTCTTT
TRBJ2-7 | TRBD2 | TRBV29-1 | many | CSVGADRGTSGSYEQYF | TGCAGCGTTGGGGCCGACAGGGGGACTAGCGGTTCCTACGAGCAGTACTTC
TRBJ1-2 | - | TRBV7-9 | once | CASSLGGYGYTF | TGTGCCAGCAGCTTAGGGGGCTATGGCTACACCTTC
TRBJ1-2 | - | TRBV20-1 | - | CSARVSGTLGGYTF | TGCAGTGCTAGAGTTTCCGGGACGCTGGGAGGCTACACCTTC
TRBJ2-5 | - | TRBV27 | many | CASSQGGFSEGTQYF | TGTGCCAGCAGTCAGGGAGGCTTTAGCGAGGGGACCCAGTACTTC
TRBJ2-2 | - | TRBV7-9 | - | CASSSRDTGELFF | TGTGCCAGCAGCTCACGGGACACCGGGGAGCTGTTTTTT
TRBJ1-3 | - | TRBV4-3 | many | CASSQVGGAAGNTIYF | TGCGCCAGCAGCCAAGTGGGTGGGGCGGCTGGAAACACCATATATTTT
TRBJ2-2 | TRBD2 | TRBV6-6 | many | CASSYSTLGGGHTGELFF | TGTGCCAGCAGTTACTCGACGCTTGGGGGAGGGCACACCGGGGAGCTGTTTTTT